These 9 T cell receptor beta chains originate from one sample sequenced in a study of T cells in localized non-small cell lung cancer. Sequencing was performed with immunoSEQ multiplex PCR; in TCRdb, only in-frame clones are kept and a portion is missing. Among 45,000 to 55,000 clones listed, 86% were seen once. Source: peripheral blood, taken before any cancer treatment. The receptor source for this set is a male donor at least 60 years old with stage III squamous cell lung carcinoma.

The rearrangement links TRBV28 to TRBJ2-1; TRBD1 agrees at 7 bases. CDR3 length equals 15 residues. Trimming removed 4 bases from V and 7 bases from J; junction bases left unmatched: 10. Germline CDR1 MDHEN, CDR2 SYDVKM. The CDR3 coding sequence is TGTGCCAGCAGTTCCTGGACAGGCTTCGGGAATGAGCAGTTCTTC. Translating it yields CASSSWTGFGNEQFF.

The rearrangement links TRBV28 to TRBJ1-1; D is ambiguous. V was shortened by 4 bases and J by 6 bases, with 9 bases between the two germline ends. Germline assignment: CDR1 MDHEN and CDR2 SYDVKM. The CDR3 spans 12 residues. CDR3 sequence reads: CASSSMIPEAFF. DNA for the CDR3: TGTGCCAGCAGTTCTATGATCCCTGAAGCTTTCTTT.

The chain uses TRBV11-2 and TRBJ2-1; D uncertain. Trimming shortened V by 0 bases and J by 1 base, and 7 bases separated the two germline ends. The CDR3 contains 15 residues. Germline V CDR1 and CDR2: SGHAT, FQNNGV. CDR3 protein: CASSLEIGSYNEQFF. CDR3 bases: TGTGCCAGCAGCTTAGAGATAGGGTCCTACAATGAGCAGTTCTTC. Based on the CDR3 plus reference TRBV11-2 and TRBJ2-1, the full variable domain is EAGVAQSPRYKIIEKRQSVAFWCNPISGHATLYWYQQILGQGPKLLIQFQNNGVVDDSQLPKDRFSAERLKGVDSTLKIQPAKLEDSAVYLCASSLEIGSYNEQFFGPGTRLTVL.

This clone is a singleton in its sample. The rearrangement links TRBV11-1 to TRBJ1-2; maybe TRBD1 (6 bases). Trimming took 4 bases from V and 8 from J, leaving 11 bases between them. Germline V gene data show CDR1 as SGHAT and CDR2 as FQDESV (reference sequence). The CDR3 length is 12 residues. The CDR3 loop is CASSSGQKGYTF. The CDR3 DNA reads as TGTGCCAGCAGCTCCGGACAGAAGGGCTACACCTTC.

This clone was detected a few times. The chain recombines TRBV9 with TRBJ1-2; tentative D call: TRBD1 (5 bases). The CDR3 is 16 amino acids. CDR1 is SGDLS, CDR2 YYNGEE, per germline. Trimming took off 0 bases at V and 8 bases at J, with 20 bases between the two ends. The CDR3 bases are TGTGCCAGCAGCGTAGTTACAATGGGACTCCCTCAAGGCTACACCTTC. It specifies CASSVVTMGLPQGYTF.

The chain combines TRBV18 with TRBJ2-7; D may be TRBD1 or TRBD2 (5 bases each). There are 15 residues in the CDR3. V gave up 1 base and J gave up 4 bases, with 14 bases separating them. CDR1 and CDR2 from the germline V gene are KGHSH and LQKENI. The CDR3 bases are TGTGCCAGCTCACCACAGGGACGGTCTTTTTACGAGCAGTACTTC. It codes for CASSPQGRSFYEQYF.

This chain links TRBV18 with TRBJ1-5; a possible D gene is TRBD1 (6 bases). The CDR3 spans 15 residues. Germline V gene data show CDR1 as KGHSH and CDR2 as LQKENI. With 3 bases removed from V and 4 bases from J, the gap between germline ends came to 13 bases. CDR3 in DNA: TGTGCCAGCTCACCCTATCGACAGGATAATCAGCCCCAGCATTTT. It is translated as CASSPYRQDNQPQHF. Together with reference TRBV18 and TRBJ1-5, the CDR3 gives the full variable domain: NAGVMQNPRHLVRRRGQEARLRCSPMKGHSHVYWYRQLPEEGLKFMVYLQKENIIDESGMPKERFSAEFPKEGPSILRIQQVVRGDSAAYFCASSPYRQDNQPQHFGDGTRLSIL.

This clone was observed a few times. J is TRBJ1-1 and V is TRBV11-2, with 8 nucleotides matching TRBD1. The trim removed 4 bases at V and 3 bases at J, leaving 7 bases unmatched. This CDR3 region has 15 residues. Germline V gene sequence: CDR1 SGHAT, CDR2 FQNNGV. The CDR3 here is CASSSPDRGDTEAFF. CDR3 nucleotide sequence: TGTGCCAGCAGCTCCCCAGACAGGGGCGACACTGAAGCTTTCTTT. The full variable domain, with the rest looked up from reference TRBV11-2 and TRBJ1-1, is EAGVAQSPRYKIIEKRQSVAFWCNPISGHATLYWYQQILGQGPKLLIQFQNNGVVDDSQLPKDRFSAERLKGVDSTLKIQPAKLEDSAVYLCASSSPDRGDTEAFFGQGTRLTVV.

The genes are TRBV6-1 and TRBJ1-2, with 9 positions matching TRBD1. This CDR3 spans 13 amino acids. Trimming took 6 bases from V and 8 from J; bases not matched to a gene: 7. Looked up from germline, CDR1 is MNHNS and CDR2 is SASEGT. The CDR3 here is CASREQGAQGYTF. CDR3 sequence (DNA): TGTGCCAGCAGGGAACAGGGGGCGCAGGGCTACACCTTC.